The rows below give T cell receptor beta chains drawn from one sample of a study of response to subunit inactivated influenza vaccine. TCRdb reanalysed the RT-PCR reads using MiXCR and keeps one entry per CDR3 protein. The sample consists of about 780,000 distinct CDR3 sequences, about 18% of them appearing once. The specimen comprised PBMCs from blood, sampled roughly 5 days after vaccination. These receptors all stem from a man aged 50 or older who received an inactivated influenza vaccine. CDR3s include the opening cysteine and the closing phenylalanine or tryptophan. Each record gives: J gene, V gene, CDR3 protein.

TRBJ2-3 TRBV24-1 CATSDGAPDTQYF
TRBJ2-2 TRBV7-9 CASSSRQRNTGELFF
TRBJ2-7 TRBV10-1 CASSESPGTVSYEQYF
TRBJ1-5 TRBV12-3/TRBV12-4 CASSLTSGSQPQHF
TRBJ2-1 TRBV15 CATSRDLVSLGQGANEQFF
TRBJ2-7 TRBV12-3/TRBV12-4 CASSATGTSGNYEQYF
TRBJ2-7 TRBV20-1 CSAHGAGGGASYEQYF
TRBJ2-6 TRBV7-3 CASSPAGSSGANVLTF
TRBJ2-7 TRBV7-2 CASSRTAGTYEQYF
TRBJ2-1 TRBV14 CASSQDGGAAYNEQFF
TRBJ1-3 TRBV7-9 CASSPDISGNTIYF
TRBJ2-1 TRBV9 CASSASGRADDEQFF
TRBJ2-4 TRBV24-1 CATSDPKPTSGKDIQYF
TRBJ1-2 TRBV7-9 CASSFDKTYGYTF
TRBJ2-2 TRBV11-2 CASSLVGLAVNTGELFF
TRBJ2-7 TRBV12-3/TRBV12-4 CASSWGGLSYEQYF
TRBJ1-1 TRBV7-9 CASTDPIGGRTEAFF
TRBJ2-3 TRBV28 CAGADRVGDTQYF
TRBJ2-7 TRBV10-3 CAISESPGSSYEQYF
TRBJ1-1 TRBV6-5 CASKRGAEAFF
TRBJ2-1 TRBV7-2 CASSSSAGVSYNEQFF
TRBJ2-5 TRBV6-2/TRBV6-3 CASTVKGRETQYF
TRBJ2-1 TRBV5-1 CASSQGQTGHEQFF
TRBJ2-1 TRBV12-5 CASGLVVPASPSNREQFF
TRBJ1-2 TRBV12-3/TRBV12-4 CASSFNGNYGYTF
TRBJ2-7 TRBV27 CASSLSVASVSYEQYF
TRBJ1-6 TRBV6-5 CASSYGDRLWGSPLHF
TRBJ1-5 TRBV12-3/TRBV12-4 CASQGAGSNQPQHF
TRBJ1-1 TRBV12-3/TRBV12-4 CASSPYRGRTNTEAFF
TRBJ1-4 TRBV4-3 CASSQGLGGNEKLFF
TRBJ1-5 TRBV20-1 CSARAPPNQPQHF
TRBJ2-7 TRBV30 CAWNQGPKSYEQYF
TRBJ2-1 TRBV7-8 CASSLFLPEQFF
TRBJ2-5 TRBV29-1 CSGRQQETQYF
TRBJ1-1 TRBV3-1 CASGTIRGDTEAFF
TRBJ2-2 TRBV7-9 CASSFSRRIPNTGELFF
TRBJ2-7 TRBV20-1 CSAPSAVSYEHYF
TRBJ2-1 TRBV19 CASTGAGGTTYYEQFF
TRBJ2-3 TRBV5-1 CASSFGPLGTDTQYF
TRBJ2-6 TRBV12-3/TRBV12-4 CAGKSAGANVLTF
TRBJ1-5 TRBV4-2 CASSQGQTLNQPQHF
TRBJ2-1 TRBV7-8 CASSPTGTSGGYNEQFF
TRBJ2-3 TRBV4-3 CASSQDPRGISTDTQYF
TRBJ1-1 TRBV20-1 CSARDDRDEAFF
TRBJ2-6 TRBV6-1 CASSPRGKASSGANVLTF
TRBJ1-2 TRBV7-2 CASSYRQGRISYTF
TRBJ2-4 TRBV20-1 CSATGVQNIQYF
TRBJ2-3 TRBV6-4 CASSDSIAGDTDTQYF
TRBJ1-3 TRBV29-1 CSAVGGPGNTIYF
TRBJ1-1 TRBV4-1 CASSQGASTNTEAFF
TRBJ2-1 TRBV6-5 CASSYSRQGVYEQFF
TRBJ1-2 TRBV5-1 CASSIGTGENYGYTF
TRBJ2-2 TRBV7-8 CASSLIGSGRHTGELFF
TRBJ2-2 TRBV7-3 CASSSLAGGAYTGELFF
TRBJ2-1 TRBV10-3 CAIRFGVSSYNEQFF
TRBJ2-1 TRBV2 CASREQGTSSYNEQFF
TRBJ2-1 TRBV7-2 CASSLSGSPHNEQFF
TRBJ1-1 TRBV6-5 CASSYSERRNTEAFF
TRBJ2-5 TRBV20-1 CSAILPPQATQYF
TRBJ2-1 TRBV20-1 CSASGRTRDYNEQFF